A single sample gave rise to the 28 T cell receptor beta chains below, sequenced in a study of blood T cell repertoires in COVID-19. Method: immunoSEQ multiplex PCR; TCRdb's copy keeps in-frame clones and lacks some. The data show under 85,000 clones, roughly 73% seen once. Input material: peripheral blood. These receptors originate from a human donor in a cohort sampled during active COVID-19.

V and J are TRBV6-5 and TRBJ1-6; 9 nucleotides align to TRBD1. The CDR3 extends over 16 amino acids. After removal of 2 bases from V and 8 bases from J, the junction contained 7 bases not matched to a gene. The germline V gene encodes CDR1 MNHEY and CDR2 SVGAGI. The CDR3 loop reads CASSYKRGTGYSPLHF. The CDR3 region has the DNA TGTGCCAGCAGTTACAAGAGGGGGACAGGGTATTCACCCCTCCACTTT.

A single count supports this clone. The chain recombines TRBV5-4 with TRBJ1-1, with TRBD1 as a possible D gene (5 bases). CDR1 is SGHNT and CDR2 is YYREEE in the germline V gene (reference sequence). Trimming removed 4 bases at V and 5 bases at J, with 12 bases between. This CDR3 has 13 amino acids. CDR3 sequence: CASSPGGRTEAFF. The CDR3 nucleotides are TGTGCCAGCAGCCCGGGGGGGAGGACTGAAGCTTTCTTT.

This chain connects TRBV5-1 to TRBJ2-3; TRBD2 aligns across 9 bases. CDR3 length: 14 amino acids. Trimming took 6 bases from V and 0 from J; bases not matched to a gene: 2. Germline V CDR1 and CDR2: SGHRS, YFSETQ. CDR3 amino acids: CASTRGGSTDTQYF. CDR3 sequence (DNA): TGCGCCAGCACGCGGGGGGGAAGCACAGATACGCAGTATTTT.

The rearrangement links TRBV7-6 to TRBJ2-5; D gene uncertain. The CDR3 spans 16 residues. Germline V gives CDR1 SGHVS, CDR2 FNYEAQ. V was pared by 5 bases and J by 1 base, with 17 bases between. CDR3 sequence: CASSPNQRQVQETQYF. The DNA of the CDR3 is TGTGCCAGCAGCCCCAATCAACGGCAGGTCCAAGAGACCCAGTACTTC.

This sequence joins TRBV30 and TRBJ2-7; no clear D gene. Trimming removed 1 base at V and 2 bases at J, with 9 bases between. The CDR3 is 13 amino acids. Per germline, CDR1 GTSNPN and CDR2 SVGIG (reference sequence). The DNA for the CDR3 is TGTGCCTGGAGTGCTGGGCTTCCCTACGAGCAGTACTTC. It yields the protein CAWSAGLPYEQYF.

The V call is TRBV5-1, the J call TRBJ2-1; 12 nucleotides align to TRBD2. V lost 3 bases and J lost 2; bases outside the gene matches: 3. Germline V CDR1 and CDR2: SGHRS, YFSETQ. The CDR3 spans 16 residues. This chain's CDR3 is CASSYASGGAYNEQFF. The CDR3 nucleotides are TGCGCCAGCAGCTACGCTAGCGGGGGGGCCTACAATGAGCAGTTCTTC.

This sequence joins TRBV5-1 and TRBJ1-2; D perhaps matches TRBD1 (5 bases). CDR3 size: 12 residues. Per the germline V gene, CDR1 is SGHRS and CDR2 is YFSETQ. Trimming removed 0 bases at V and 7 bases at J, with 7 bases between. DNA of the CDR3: TGCGCCAGCAGCTTGGAGGGGTCTGGCTACACCTTC. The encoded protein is CASSLEGSGYTF. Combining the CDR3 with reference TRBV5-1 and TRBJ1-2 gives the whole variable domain KAGVTQTPRYLIKTRGQQVTLSCSPISGHRSVSWYQQTPGQGLQFLFEYFSETQRNKGNFPGRFSGRQFSNSRSEMNVSTLELGDSALYLCASSLEGSGYTFGSGTRLTVV.

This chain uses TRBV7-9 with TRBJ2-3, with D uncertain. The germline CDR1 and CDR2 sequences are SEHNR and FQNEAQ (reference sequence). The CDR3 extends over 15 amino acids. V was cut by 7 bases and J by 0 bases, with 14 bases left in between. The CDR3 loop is CASTNGVFSTDTQYF. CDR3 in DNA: TGTGCCAGCACCAACGGAGTATTTAGCACAGATACGCAGTATTTT.

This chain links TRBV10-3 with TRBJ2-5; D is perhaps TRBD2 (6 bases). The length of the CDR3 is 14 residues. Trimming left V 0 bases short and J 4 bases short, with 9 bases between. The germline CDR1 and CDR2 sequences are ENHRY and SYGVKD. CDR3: CAISESGGVETQYF. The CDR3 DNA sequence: TGTGCCATCAGTGAGTCAGGCGGGGTAGAGACCCAGTACTTC.

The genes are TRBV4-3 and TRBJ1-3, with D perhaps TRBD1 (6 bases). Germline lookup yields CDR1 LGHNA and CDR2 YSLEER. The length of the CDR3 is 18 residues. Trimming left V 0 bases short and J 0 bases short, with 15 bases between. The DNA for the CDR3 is TGCGCCAGCAGCCAAGATCCGATTCACAGGGACTCTGGAAACACCATATATTTT. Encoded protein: CASSQDPIHRDSGNTIYF.

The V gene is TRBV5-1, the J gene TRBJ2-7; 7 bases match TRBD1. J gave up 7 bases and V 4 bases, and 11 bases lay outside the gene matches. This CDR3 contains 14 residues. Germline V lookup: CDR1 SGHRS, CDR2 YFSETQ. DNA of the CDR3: TGCGCCAGCAGCCTAGGACAGGATGCCTCAGAGCAGTACTTC. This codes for CASSLGQDASEQYF.

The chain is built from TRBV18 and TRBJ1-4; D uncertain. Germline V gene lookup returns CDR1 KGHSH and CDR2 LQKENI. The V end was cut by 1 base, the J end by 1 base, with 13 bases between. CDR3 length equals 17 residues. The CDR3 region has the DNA TGTGCCAGCTCACCACGTGGGCAGCGGTTAACTAATGAAAAACTGTTTTTT. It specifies CASSPRGQRLTNEKLFF. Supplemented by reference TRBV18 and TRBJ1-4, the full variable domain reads NAGVMQNPRHLVRRRGQEARLRCSPMKGHSHVYWYRQLPEEGLKFMVYLQKENIIDESGMPKERFSAEFPKEGPSILRIQQVVRGDSAAYFCASSPRGQRLTNEKLFFGSGTQLSVL.

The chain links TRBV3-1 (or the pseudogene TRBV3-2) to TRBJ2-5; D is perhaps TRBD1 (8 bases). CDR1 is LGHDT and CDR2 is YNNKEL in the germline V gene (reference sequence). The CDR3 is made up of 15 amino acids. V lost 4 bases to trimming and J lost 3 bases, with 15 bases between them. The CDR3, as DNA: TGTGCCAGCAGCCTAGGTACAGGGGGGGAAGAGACCCAGTACTTC. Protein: CASSLGTGGEETQYF.

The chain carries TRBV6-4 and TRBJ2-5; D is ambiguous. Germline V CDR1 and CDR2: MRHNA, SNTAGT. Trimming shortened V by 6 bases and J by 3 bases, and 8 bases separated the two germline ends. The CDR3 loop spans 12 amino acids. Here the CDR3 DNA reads TGTGCCAGCAGATACAGAAAAGAGACCCAGTACTTC. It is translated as CASRYRKETQYF.

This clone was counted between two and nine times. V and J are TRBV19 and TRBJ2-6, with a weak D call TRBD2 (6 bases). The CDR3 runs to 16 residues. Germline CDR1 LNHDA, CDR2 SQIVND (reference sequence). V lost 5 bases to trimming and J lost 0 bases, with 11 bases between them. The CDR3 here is CASSPEGLSGANVLTF. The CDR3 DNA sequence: TGTGCCAGTAGTCCGGAGGGGCTCTCTGGGGCCAACGTCCTGACTTTC.

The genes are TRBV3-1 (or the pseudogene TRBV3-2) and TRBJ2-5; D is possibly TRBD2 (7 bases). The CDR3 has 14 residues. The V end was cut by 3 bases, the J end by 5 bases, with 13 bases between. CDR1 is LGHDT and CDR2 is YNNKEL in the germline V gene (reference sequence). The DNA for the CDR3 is TGTGCCAGCAGCCATAGGGGGGGTGGGGAGACCCAGTACTTC. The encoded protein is CASSHRGGGETQYF.

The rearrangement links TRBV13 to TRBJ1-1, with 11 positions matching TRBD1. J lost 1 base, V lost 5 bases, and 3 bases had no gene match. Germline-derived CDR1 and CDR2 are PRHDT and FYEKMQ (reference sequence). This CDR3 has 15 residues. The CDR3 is CASSGTGGGNTEAFF. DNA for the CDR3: TGTGCCAGCAGCGGGACAGGGGGGGGGAACACTGAAGCTTTCTTT.

The CDR3 nucleotides are TGTGCCAGCAGCCAGGAGTTCGGGTCTAATACGCAGTATTTT. Encoded protein: CASSQEFGSNTQYF. The genes are TRBV14 and TRBJ2-3; D uncertain. The CDR3 is made up of 14 amino acids. The germline V gene encodes CDR1 SGHDN and CDR2 FVKESK. Trimming cost V 3 bases and J 7 bases, with 14 bases left between them.

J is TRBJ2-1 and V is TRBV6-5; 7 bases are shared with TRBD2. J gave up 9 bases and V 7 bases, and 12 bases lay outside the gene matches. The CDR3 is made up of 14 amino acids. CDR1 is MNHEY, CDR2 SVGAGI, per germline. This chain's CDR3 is CASTPGRERGEQFF. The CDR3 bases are TGTGCCAGCACCCCGGGGAGGGAGCGGGGTGAGCAGTTCTTC.

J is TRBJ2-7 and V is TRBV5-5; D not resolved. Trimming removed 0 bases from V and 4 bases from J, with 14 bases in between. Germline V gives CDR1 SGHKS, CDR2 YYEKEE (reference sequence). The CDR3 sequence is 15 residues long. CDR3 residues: CASSLGQTLYYEQYF. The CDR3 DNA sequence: TGTGCCAGCAGCTTGGGGCAGACTCTGTATTACGAGCAGTACTTC. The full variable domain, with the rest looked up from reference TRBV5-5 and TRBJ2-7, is DAGVTQSPTHLIKTRGQQVTLRCSPISGHKSVSWYQQVLGQGPQFIFQYYEKEERGRGNFPDRFSARQFPNYSSELNVNALLLGDSALYLCASSLGQTLYYEQYFGPGTRLTVT.

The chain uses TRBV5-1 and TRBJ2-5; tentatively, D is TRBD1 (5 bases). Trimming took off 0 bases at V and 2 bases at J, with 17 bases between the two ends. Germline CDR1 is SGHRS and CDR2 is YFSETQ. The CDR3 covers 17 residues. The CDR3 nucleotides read TGCGCCAGCAGCTTGGGTTTGGCAGGGTTGGTACAAGAGACCCAGTACTTC. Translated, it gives CASSLGLAGLVQETQYF.

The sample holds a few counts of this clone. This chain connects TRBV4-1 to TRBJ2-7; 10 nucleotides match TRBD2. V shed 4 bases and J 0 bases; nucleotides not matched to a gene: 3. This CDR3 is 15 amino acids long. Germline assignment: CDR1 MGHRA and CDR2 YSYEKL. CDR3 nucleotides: TGCGCCAGCAGCCTTGGGACTAGCGTCTCCTACGAGCAGTACTTC. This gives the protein CASSLGTSVSYEQYF.

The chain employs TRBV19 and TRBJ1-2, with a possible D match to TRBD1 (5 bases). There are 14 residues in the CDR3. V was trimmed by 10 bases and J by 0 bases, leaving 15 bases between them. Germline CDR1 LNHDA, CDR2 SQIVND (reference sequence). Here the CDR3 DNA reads TGTGCCACTCCTCCTGGGGCACCTAACTATGGCTACACCTTC. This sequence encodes CATPPGAPNYGYTF.

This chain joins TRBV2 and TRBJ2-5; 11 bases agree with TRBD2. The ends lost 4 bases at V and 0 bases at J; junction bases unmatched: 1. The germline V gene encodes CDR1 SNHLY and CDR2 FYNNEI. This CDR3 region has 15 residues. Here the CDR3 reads CASSGTSGYQETQYF. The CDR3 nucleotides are TGTGCCAGCAGTGGGACTAGCGGGTACCAAGAGACCCAGTACTTC.

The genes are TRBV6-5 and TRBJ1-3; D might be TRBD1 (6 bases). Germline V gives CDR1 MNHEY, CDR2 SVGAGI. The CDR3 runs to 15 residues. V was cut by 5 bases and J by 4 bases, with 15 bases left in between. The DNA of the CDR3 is TGTGCCAGCAGTAAAATACAGGGATTCGGAAACACCATATATTTT. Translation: CASSKIQGFGNTIYF.

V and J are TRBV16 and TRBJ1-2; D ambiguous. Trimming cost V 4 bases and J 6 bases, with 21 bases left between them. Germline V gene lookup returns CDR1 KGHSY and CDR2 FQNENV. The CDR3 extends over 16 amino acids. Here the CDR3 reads CASSPSGGLGLNGYTF. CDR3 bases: TGTGCCAGCAGCCCATCTGGTGGGCTTGGCTTAAATGGCTACACCTTC.

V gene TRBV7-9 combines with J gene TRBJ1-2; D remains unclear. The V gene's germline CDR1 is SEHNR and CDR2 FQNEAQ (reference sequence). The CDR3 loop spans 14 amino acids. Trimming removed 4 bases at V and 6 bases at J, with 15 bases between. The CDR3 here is CASSWRALDDGYTF. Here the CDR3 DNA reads TGTGCCAGCAGCTGGCGGGCCCTGGATGATGGCTACACCTTC. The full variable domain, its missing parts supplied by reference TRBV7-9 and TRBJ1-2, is DTGVSQNPRHKITKRGQNVTFRCDPISEHNRLYWYRQTLGQGPEFLTYFQNEAQLEKSRLLSDRFSAERPKGSFSTLEIQRTEQGDSAMYLCASSWRALDDGYTFGSGTRLTVV.

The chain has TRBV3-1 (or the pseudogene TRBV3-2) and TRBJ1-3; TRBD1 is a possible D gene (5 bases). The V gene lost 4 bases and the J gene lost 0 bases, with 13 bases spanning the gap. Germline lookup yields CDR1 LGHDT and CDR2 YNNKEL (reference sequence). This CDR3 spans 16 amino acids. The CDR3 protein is CASSPGRGGSGNTIYF. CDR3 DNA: TGTGCCAGCAGCCCGGGACGGGGAGGCTCTGGAAACACCATATATTTT.